This T cell receptor beta chain was identified in a study of blood T cell repertoires in COVID-19. The wider study: Sample material is recorded as cDNA or gDNA derived from T cells, B-cell-depleted T cells, or PBMCs.

In the authors' methods: By means of reference gene primer amplification, nucleated cell counts were estimated. Measured with immunoSEQ multiplex PCR; TCRdb has only the in-frame clones, and not every one. Clonal size and the V and J genes are those of that table, whereas D and trimming came from the DNA. The sample records 200,000 to 250,000 clones, around 80% being singletons. V shed 1 base and J shed 2 bases, with 9 bases lying between them. CDR1 and CDR2 from the germline V gene are SGHVS and FQNEAQ. This CDR3 spans 15 amino acids. Specimen: peripheral blood. The sequence came from a woman aged 80 or over with active or convalescent COVID-19. The genes are TRBV7-8 and TRBJ2-1; D remains unclear. CDR3 loop: CASSLEPSPYNEQFF. CDR3 nucleotide sequence: TGTGCCAGCAGCTTAGAGCCTTCTCCCTACAATGAGCAGTTCTTC.